This is a list of T cell receptor beta chains from one sample in a study of cytomegalovirus exposure and HLA in healthy donors. Assay used: immunoSEQ multiplex PCR; TCRdb lists only in-frame clones, some missing. The sample includes about 180,000 clones, 77% of them seen just once. Sequenced input: PBMCs. The receptors derive from a man aged 18 to 29 in good health and CMV-seronegative. Both conserved end residues are part of each CDR3. Fields, in order: V gene, D gene, J gene, clone size, CDR3 DNA, CDR3 protein. D genes are given only for firm matches. Part of the rows lack a size; the others show once, few, many or a class for expanded clones.

TRBV7-2	TRBD2	TRBJ2-1	.	TGTGCCAGCAGCTTAGCACCGCGGGGGGCCGTCAACAATGAGCAGTTCTTC	CASSLAPRGAVNNEQFF
TRBV28	TRBD1	TRBJ2-3	.	TGTGCCAGCAGTTTAGTCCTAATTTGGGACAGAGACACAGATACGCAGTATTTT	CASSLVLIWDRDTDTQYF
TRBV30	.	TRBJ1-2	.	TGTGCCTGGAGTGTAACAGTTCTTAACTATGGCTACACCTTC	CAWSVTVLNYGYTF
TRBV5-8	TRBD2	TRBJ2-5	.	TGTGCCAGCAGCTTGGGATGGGGAGGGGAAGAGACCCAGTACTTC	CASSLGWGGEETQYF
TRBV7-3	TRBD2	TRBJ2-5	.	TGTGCCAGCAGCTTAAGCGCGGGAGGATCCCGAGAGACCCAGTACTTC	CASSLSAGGSRETQYF
TRBV2	.	TRBJ1-1	.	TGTGCCAGCAGTGCGACGGGGAGGACTGAAGCTTTCTTT	CASSATGRTEAFF
TRBV5-1	.	TRBJ2-7	.	TGCGCCAGCAGCTTGGTCCCAGGATCGGCCGGCGAGCAGTACTTC	CASSLVPGSAGEQYF
TRBV27	.	TRBJ2-7	once	TGTGCCAGCAGTTCGCGGGTGGGACTGAAATACGAGCAGTACTTC	CASSSRVGLKYEQYF
TRBV5-6	TRBD1	TRBJ2-7	few	TGTGCCAGCAGCCCTGGGACAGGGGGCTCGTTCTACGAGCAGTACTTC	CASSPGTGGSFYEQYF
TRBV27	.	TRBJ1-6	.	TGTGCCAGCAGTTCTCTCTATAATTCACCCCTCCACTTT	CASSSLYNSPLHF
TRBV7-2	.	TRBJ1-2	.	TGTGCCAGCAGCTTAGAAGAGGGTTCTAACTATGGCTACACCTTC	CASSLEEGSNYGYTF
TRBV5-1	TRBD1	TRBJ1-4	.	TGCGCCAGCAGCTTAGGACAGGGCCGGAATGAAAAACTGTTTTTT	CASSLGQGRNEKLFF
TRBV6-4	TRBD2	TRBJ2-3	.	TGTGCCAGCAGTCCAGCGTTAGCGGGAGGGCCTGATACGCAGTATTTT	CASSPALAGGPDTQYF
TRBV11-3	TRBD1	TRBJ1-4	.	TGTGCCAGCAGCGACGGGACAGCTGATGAAAAACTGTTTTTT	CASSDGTADEKLFF
TRBV6-1	TRBD1	TRBJ2-5	.	TGTGCCAGCAGTGAAGCACGGTCCCGGACAGGGTCGGCAGAGACCCAGTACTTC	CASSEARSRTGSAETQYF
TRBV11-3	TRBD2	TRBJ2-1	.	TGTGCCAGCAGCTCCCTGGTTCCAGCGGGAGGGCCCGGTGAGCAGTTCTTC	CASSSLVPAGGPGEQFF
TRBV7-6	.	TRBJ2-6	.	TGTGCCAGCAGCCCCTCTTTGGGAGTCTCTGGGGCCAACGTCCTGACTTTC	CASSPSLGVSGANVLTF
TRBV6-1	.	TRBJ2-7	.	TGTGCCAGCAGTGAAGTCGGGGTTGGGTGGCTCTACGAGCAGTACTTC	CASSEVGVGWLYEQYF
TRBV11-3	.	TRBJ2-7	.	TGTGCCAGCAGCCCGGGGGGCCAGGGTAGCCGGAGCTCCTACGAGCAGTACTTC	CASSPGGQGSRSSYEQYF
TRBV14	TRBD2	TRBJ2-3	.	TGTGCCAGCAGCCGCGGGGGGCATGGTGATACGCAGTATTTT	CASSRGGHGDTQYF
TRBV6-4	.	TRBJ1-5	.	TGTGCCAGCCAAAGGAGGGCAGGCGCTTATAGCAATCAGCCCCAGCATTTT	CASQRRAGAYSNQPQHF
TRBV9	TRBD1	TRBJ1-2	.	TGTGCCAGCAGCGCTTCAGGGGGCGGCTACACCTTC	CASSASGGGYTF
TRBV6-1	.	TRBJ1-5	few	TGTGCCAGCAGCTTAAGGGGACTCAATCAGCCCCAGCATTTT	CASSLRGLNQPQHF
TRBV7-3	.	TRBJ1-2	.	TGTGCCAGCAGCCATGGGGAGGGGGGATATGGCTACACCTTC	CASSHGEGGYGYTF
TRBV9	TRBD2	TRBJ2-1	once	TGTGCCAGCAGCCCGACTAGCGGTGACATTGAGCAGTTCTTC	CASSPTSGDIEQFF
TRBV7-8	TRBD1	TRBJ1-5	.	TGTGCCAGCAGCTTTACAGGGGGAAATCAGCCCCAGCATTTT	CASSFTGGNQPQHF
TRBV7-9	TRBD2	TRBJ2-4	.	TGTGCCAGCAGCCAAGCTGGACTAGCGGGAGTGTACATTCAGTACTTC	CASSQAGLAGVYIQYF
TRBV7-9	.	TRBJ1-2	.	TGTGCCAGCAGCTTAGCGAAAGGGGCACTTGCTAACTATGGCTACACCTTC	CASSLAKGALANYGYTF
TRBV11-3	TRBD2	TRBJ2-1	.	TGTGCCAGCAGCCCACTGGGGACTAGCGGGGTGTACAATGAGCAGTTCTTC	CASSPLGTSGVYNEQFF
TRBV5-1	.	TRBJ1-1	.	TGCGCCAGCAGCTTGTCCAGGGACACTGAAGCTTTCTTT	CASSLSRDTEAFF
TRBV7-2	.	TRBJ2-7	once	TGTGCCAGCAGCTTACAGGGGCTCTCCTACGAGCAGTACTTC	CASSLQGLSYEQYF
TRBV21-1	.	TRBJ2-7	.	TGTGCCAGCAGCAGTACCGGTGCGGGGGCGTCCTACGAGCAGTACTTC	CASSSTGAGASYEQYF
TRBV5-4	.	TRBJ2-7	.	TGTGCCAGCAGCGGGGGATGGCAGGGGAAGTACGAGCAGTACTTC	CASSGGWQGKYEQYF
TRBV7-9	.	TRBJ2-3	.	TGTGCCAGCAGCTTAGTTTTAGCTAGCACAGATACGCAGTATTTT	CASSLVLASTDTQYF
TRBV6-5	.	TRBJ2-1	.	TGTGCCAGCAGTTACTCGAAGGCAGGGACCTACAATGAGCAGTTCTTC	CASSYSKAGTYNEQFF
TRBV27	.	TRBJ2-7	.	TGTGCCAGCAGTTTATCGGGGGTACTAGCTGGGTTCTACGAGCAGTACTTC	CASSLSGVLAGFYEQYF
TRBV29-1	.	TRBJ2-5	few	TGCAGCGTTTATGGCGGAGAGACCCAGTACTTC	CSVYGGETQYF
TRBV9	TRBD1	TRBJ1-2	.	TGTGCCAGCAGTTCGACTGGACAGGGGGCAAACTATGGCTACACCTTC	CASSSTGQGANYGYTF
TRBV7-2	.	TRBJ2-3	.	TGTGCCAGCAGCTTAGCGCCGGCGGGTGGGCGGGCAGATACGCAGTATTTT	CASSLAPAGGRADTQYF
TRBV5-1	TRBD1	TRBJ2-3	.	TGCGCCAGCAGCTTTCGACAGGGGGTCGGAAGAGATACGCAGTATTTT	CASSFRQGVGRDTQYF
TRBV15	.	TRBJ1-3	.	TGTGCCACCAGCAGAGATTTATGGAGCTCTGGAAACACCATATATTTT	CATSRDLWSSGNTIYF
TRBV5-6	TRBD2	TRBJ2-7	.	TGTGCCAGCAGCTGGACTAGCGGGTACGAGCAGTACTTC	CASSWTSGYEQYF
TRBV7-2	TRBD1	TRBJ2-7	.	TGTGCCAGCAGCCGGGGCGGACAGGCAAGCTCCTACGAGCAGTACTTC	CASSRGGQASSYEQYF
TRBV27	TRBD2	TRBJ2-2	.	TGTGCCAGCAAGCGGGGGGGGGCCGGGGAGCTGTTTTTT	CASKRGGAGELFF
TRBV29-1	.	TRBJ2-1	.	TGCAGCGTAAAAGGGGGTCCTAGGGAGCAGTTCTTC	CSVKGGPREQFF
TRBV6-1	TRBD1	TRBJ1-5	.	TGTGCCAGCAGGGTCGGGACAGGGAATCAGCCCCAGCATTTT	CASRVGTGNQPQHF
TRBV19	.	TRBJ1-2	.	TGTGCCAGTAGTATAGATCCTGGCAGAACCAACTATGGCTACACCTTC	CASSIDPGRTNYGYTF
TRBV11-2	TRBD1	TRBJ2-5	.	TGTGCCAGCAGTCGAGGACAGGGGGCTTTGGAGACCCAGTACTTC	CASSRGQGALETQYF
TRBV5-1	.	TRBJ1-5	once	TGCGCCAGCAGCTTGGACAGTAGCAATCAGCCCCAGCATTTT	CASSLDSSNQPQHF
TRBV30	.	TRBJ2-7	.	TGTGCCTGGAGTGTACAAGGACTTAACTACGAGCAGTACTTC	CAWSVQGLNYEQYF
TRBV7-7	.	TRBJ2-2	.	TGTGCTAGCAGCCCTAGACTCACCGGGGAGCTGTTTTTT	CASSPRLTGELFF